The 17 T cell receptor beta chains below were found in one sample sequenced in a study of cytomegalovirus exposure and HLA in healthy donors. Primers for the PCR totalled 60 Vbeta and 13 Jbeta. Profiling relied on immunoSEQ multiplex PCR, and the TCRdb table lists in-frame clones only, not all of them. Found here are approximately 110,000 clones; the top ten clones hold 6.8%. The sequenced sample consisted of PBMCs. The receptors derive from a middle-aged man in good health and CMV-seropositive.

The chain has TRBV28 and TRBJ2-7; 7 positions agree with TRBD2. CDR1 MDHEN and CDR2 SYDVKM come from the germline V gene. The CDR3 contains 14 residues. The V and J ends lost 3 bases and 6 bases, in that order; junction bases with no gene match: 8. Written as DNA, the CDR3 is TGTGCCAGCAGTTTGGGAGGGATCGAATCCGAGCAGTACTTC. It is translated as CASSLGGIESEQYF.

The gene calls are TRBV7-2 and TRBJ2-7, with a weak D call TRBD1 (6 bases). The CDR3 is 16 amino acids. The V and J ends lost 5 bases and 2 bases respectively, with 19 bases between them. The V gene's germline CDR1 is SGHTA and CDR2 FQGNSA. CDR3 bases: TGTGCCAGCAGCACCTTGGGCTGGGACACCCCCTACGAGCAGTACTTC. It specifies CASSTLGWDTPYEQYF.

The chain has TRBV9 and TRBJ2-1; TRBD2 agrees at 8 bases. CDR1 is SGDLS, CDR2 YYNGEE, per germline. V shed 0 bases and J 3 bases; nucleotides not matched to a gene: 2. This CDR3 comprises 15 residues. CDR3 protein: CASSVGSGSYNEQFF. DNA for the CDR3: TGTGCCAGCAGCGTAGGCAGCGGGAGCTACAATGAGCAGTTCTTC.

V usage is TRBV4-1 and J usage is TRBJ2-2, with D unresolved. Trimming removed 0 bases from V and 3 bases from J, with 14 bases in between. This CDR3 region has 17 residues. Germline V lookup: CDR1 MGHRA, CDR2 YSYEKL. The CDR3 nucleotides are TGCGCCAGCAGCCAAGAGGGTGGGTTGCAGGACACCGGGGAGCTGTTTTTT. Its protein is CASSQEGGLQDTGELFF.

The chain has TRBV6-5 and TRBJ2-7; the D call may be TRBD1 or TRBD2 (5 bases each). The germline gives CDR1 MNHEY, CDR2 SVGAGI. Trimming took off 10 bases at V and 8 bases at J, with 21 bases between the two ends. CDR3 length: 13 residues. CDR3 loop: CATRVRGFTQQYF. In DNA form, the CDR3 reads TGTGCCACCAGGGTCAGAGGGTTCACGCAGCAGTACTTC.

The V call is TRBV27, the J call TRBJ2-5; the match to TRBD2 covers 7 bases. After removal of 4 bases from V and 2 bases from J, the junction contained 7 bases not matched to a gene. The germline V gene has CDR1 MNHEY and CDR2 SMNVEV (reference sequence). CDR3 length: 15 amino acids. The CDR3 loop reads CASSSIAGMQETQYF. The CDR3, as DNA: TGTGCCAGCAGTTCCATAGCGGGCATGCAAGAGACCCAGTACTTC.

The genes are TRBV19 and TRBJ2-6, with D possibly TRBD1 on 5 matching bases. Trimming pared 7 bases from V and 2 bases from J, leaving 12 bases between. CDR1 and CDR2 from the germline V gene are LNHDA and SQIVND (reference sequence). This CDR3 has 15 amino acids. The CDR3 protein is CASTDKSPGANVLTF. CDR3 DNA: TGTGCCAGTACGGACAAGTCCCCTGGGGCCAACGTCCTGACTTTC.

The chain is built from TRBV5-1 and TRBJ2-5; D gene uncertain. V lost 3 bases and J lost 4, with 4 bases in between. Germline CDR1 reads SGHRS; CDR2 reads YFSETQ. This CDR3 has 11 residues. CDR3 loop: CASSSRETQYF. As DNA, the CDR3 is TGCGCCAGCAGCTCCAGAGAGACCCAGTACTTC. Combining the CDR3 with reference TRBV5-1 and TRBJ2-5 gives the whole variable domain KAGVTQTPRYLIKTRGQQVTLSCSPISGHRSVSWYQQTPGQGLQFLFEYFSETQRNKGNFPGRFSGRQFSNSRSEMNVSTLELGDSALYLCASSSRETQYFGPGTRLLVL.

The chain recombines TRBV7-2 with TRBJ2-7; 12 bases line up with TRBD1. V trimming: 5 bases; J trimming: 3 bases; junction bases outside the gene matches: 8. The germline V gene has CDR1 SGHTA and CDR2 FQGNSA. The CDR3 runs to 16 residues. The CDR3: CASSGGQGARYYEQYF. CDR3 nucleotides: TGTGCCAGCAGCGGGGGACAGGGGGCCCGATACTACGAGCAGTACTTC. Together with reference TRBV7-2 and TRBJ2-7, the CDR3 gives the full variable domain: GAGVSQSPSNKVTEKGKDVELRCDPISGHTALYWYRQSLGQGLEFLIYFQGNSAPDKSGLPSDRFSAERTGGSVSTLTIQRTQQEDSAVYLCASSGGQGARYYEQYFGPGTRLTVT.

The CDR3 region has the DNA TGTGCCTGGAGTCACAGGAGAAATCAGCCCCAGCATTTT. Protein sequence: CAWSHRRNQPQHF. The chain combines TRBV30 with TRBJ1-5; D may be TRBD1 (5 bases). V lost 2 bases and J 4 bases, leaving 9 bases between the germline ends. This CDR3 is built from 13 residues. Per germline, CDR1 GTSNPN and CDR2 SVGIG (reference sequence).

The CDR3 is CASSTIQGQNAKDQGINEQFF. The CDR3 region has the DNA TGCGCCAGCAGCACCATACAGGGACAGAATGCCAAGGACCAAGGGATTAATGAGCAGTTCTTC. The chain combines TRBV5-1 with TRBJ2-1; 7 positions agree with TRBD1. Germline V CDR1 and CDR2: SGHRS, YFSETQ. This CDR3 spans 21 amino acids. After removal of 4 bases from V and 7 bases from J, the junction contained 29 bases not matched to a gene.

The chain links TRBV4-1 to TRBJ2-3; 11 nucleotides match TRBD1. This CDR3 contains 17 residues. CDR1 and CDR2 from the germline V gene are MGHRA and YSYEKL. The V and J ends lost 4 bases and 2 bases, in that order; junction bases with no gene match: 8. In DNA, the CDR3 is TGCGCCAGCAGCCGGGACAGGGGGGCACTTACCACAGATACGCAGTATTTT. It codes for CASSRDRGALTTDTQYF.

The chain links TRBV6-1 to TRBJ2-2; D may be TRBD1 (5 bases). CDR3 length equals 15 residues. Germline V CDR1 and CDR2: MNHNS, SASEGT. Deletions cut 2 bases from V and 6 bases from J, with 13 bases between. The DNA of the CDR3 is TGTGCCAGCAGTGAACTGTCAGGGATGGCCGGGGAGCTGTTTTTT. Protein product: CASSELSGMAGELFF.

The chain couples TRBV9 to TRBJ1-2; D is unresolved. V gave up 4 bases and J gave up 4 bases, with 14 bases separating them. This CDR3 comprises 14 residues. Germline V lookup: CDR1 SGDLS, CDR2 YYNGEE. CDR3 protein: CASSQESYSYGYTF. The CDR3 coding sequence is TGTGCCAGCAGCCAGGAATCTTACTCCTATGGCTACACCTTC.

V is TRBV19 and J is TRBJ2-5; 8 nucleotides agree with TRBD2. Germline V gives CDR1 LNHDA, CDR2 SQIVND (reference sequence). This CDR3 comprises 13 residues. J lost 4 bases, V lost 7 bases, and 5 bases had no gene match. CDR3 coding DNA: TGTGCCAGTACCGAGCGGGAGATAGAGACCCAGTACTTC. It codes for CASTEREIETQYF.

V gene TRBV18 combines with J gene TRBJ1-2; possible D gene TRBD1, 6 bases. The CDR3 extends over 13 amino acids. From germline, CDR1 is KGHSH and CDR2 LQKENI. V was cut by 1 base and J by 6 bases, with 9 bases left in between. The chain's CDR3 is CASSPRGGDGYTF. The CDR3 DNA sequence: TGTGCCAGCTCACCACGGGGGGGCGATGGCTACACCTTC. The variable domain in full, with the rest retrieved from reference TRBV18 and TRBJ1-2, is NAGVMQNPRHLVRRRGQEARLRCSPMKGHSHVYWYRQLPEEGLKFMVYLQKENIIDESGMPKERFSAEFPKEGPSILRIQQVVRGDSAAYFCASSPRGGDGYTFGSGTRLTVV.

The chain uses TRBV13 and TRBJ2-5; TRBD1 aligns across 7 bases. The CDR3 has 13 residues. Looked up from germline, CDR1 is PRHDT and CDR2 is FYEKMQ (reference sequence). J lost 3 bases, V lost 4 bases, and 2 bases had no gene match. CDR3 sequence reads: CASSSDREETQYF. The CDR3 DNA follows: TGTGCCAGCAGCTCAGACAGGGAAGAGACCCAGTACTTC.